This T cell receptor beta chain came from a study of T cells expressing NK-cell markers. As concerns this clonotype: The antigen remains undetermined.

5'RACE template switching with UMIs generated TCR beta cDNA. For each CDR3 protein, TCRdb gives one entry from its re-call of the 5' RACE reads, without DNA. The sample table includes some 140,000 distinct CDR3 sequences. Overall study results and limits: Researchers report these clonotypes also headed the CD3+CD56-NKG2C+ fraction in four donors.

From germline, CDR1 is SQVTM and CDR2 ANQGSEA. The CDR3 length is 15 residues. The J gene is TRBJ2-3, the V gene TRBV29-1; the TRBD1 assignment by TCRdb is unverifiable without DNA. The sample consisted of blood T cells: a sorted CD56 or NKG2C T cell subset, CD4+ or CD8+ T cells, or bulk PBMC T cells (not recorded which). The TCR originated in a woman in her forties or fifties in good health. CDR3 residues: CSAVPRGDGRDTQYF.